This T cell receptor beta chain was sequenced for a study of PD-L1 blockade in urothelial cancer. Study-wide context: Most patients, about 85% of the roughly 30, were males with bladder-origin cancer. Study results and limitations: A pretreatment blood TCR clonality that fell below the median predicted better progression-free and overall survival.

Using immunoSEQ multiplex PCR, the repertoire was profiled, and TCRdb retains in-frame clones only, with some absent. Counted here are 48,000 or so clones, 70% to 90% occurring once; the ten biggest clones make up 14% to 15%. Regarding time point: pretreatment peripheral blood. For this clone: Its antigen is unknown.

The source is a woman aged 55-69 years with urothelial cancer. Sequenced here: PBMCs, sampled around atezolizumab (anti-PD-L1) treatment.

The chain's CDR3 is CASSYRGTDSPLHF. For the CDR3, the DNA is TGTGCCAGCAGTTACAGGGGGACAGATTCACCCCTCCACTTT. The genes are TRBV6-6 and TRBJ1-6; TRBD1 matches at 7 bases. The CDR3 spans 14 residues. J was trimmed by 8 bases and V by 2 bases; bases with no gene match: 3. The germline V gene encodes CDR1 MNHNY and CDR2 SVGAGI (reference sequence).